A single sample gave rise to the 11 T cell receptor beta chains below, sequenced in a study of blood T cell repertoires in COVID-19. The assay was immunoSEQ multiplex PCR, and TCRdb's table has in-frame clones only and misses some. The table lists about 260,000 clones, less than 90% of them singletons. Sequencing input: peripheral blood. The receptors shown here come from a human donor in a cohort sampled during active COVID-19.

V usage is TRBV27 and J usage is TRBJ2-7, with D unclear. CDR1 is MNHEY and CDR2 is SMNVEV in the germline V gene (reference sequence). The length of the CDR3 is 14 residues. Between the trimmed V and J ends, which lost 3 bases and 0 bases, there was a span of 9 bases. CDR3 nucleotides: TGTGCCAGCAGTTTGTATAGTCACTCCTACGAGCAGTACTTC. Protein sequence: CASSLYSHSYEQYF.

The gene calls are TRBV28 and TRBJ2-7, with 11 bases fitting TRBD2. The germline CDR1 and CDR2 sequences are MDHEN and SYDVKM. This CDR3 is built from 16 residues. The ends lost 6 bases at V and 7 bases at J; junction bases unmatched: 14. The CDR3 loop is CASRPGLAVPSGEQYF. The CDR3 nucleotides are TGTGCCAGCAGACCGGGACTAGCGGTTCCTTCAGGGGAGCAGTACTTC.

The chain recombines TRBV27 with TRBJ2-7; unclear D gene. CDR1 is MNHEY, CDR2 SMNVEV, per germline (reference sequence). CDR3 length: 12 amino acids. The germline V and J ends were trimmed by 4 bases and 2 bases, with 6 bases remaining between them. CDR3 residues: CASSSGPYEQYF. The DNA for the CDR3 is TGTGCCAGCAGTTCGGGTCCCTACGAGCAGTACTTC.

The chain has TRBV7-9 and TRBJ2-1; D possibly corresponds to TRBD2 (6 bases). Germline values: CDR1 SEHNR, CDR2 FQNEAQ (reference sequence). V lost 2 bases to trimming and J lost 10 bases, with 12 bases between them. CDR3 length: 13 amino acids. DNA for the CDR3: TGTGCCAGCAGCTTATCTAGCGTTCAGGAGCAGTTCTTC. Its translation is CASSLSSVQEQFF.

This clone came up once. V is TRBV11-2 and J is TRBJ2-2; 11 bases align to TRBD2. Unmatched junction bases numbered 9, after V lost 5 bases and J lost 4 bases. The germline V gene encodes CDR1 SGHAT and CDR2 FQNNGV. This CDR3 spans 17 amino acids. This CDR3 is CASSIRSGRVGTGELFF. The CDR3, as DNA: TGTGCCAGCAGCATCCGTAGCGGGAGGGTAGGCACCGGGGAGCTGTTTTTT. Filled out from reference TRBV11-2 and TRBJ2-2, the complete variable domain reads EAGVAQSPRYKIIEKRQSVAFWCNPISGHATLYWYQQILGQGPKLLIQFQNNGVVDDSQLPKDRFSAERLKGVDSTLKIQPAKLEDSAVYLCASSIRSGRVGTGELFFGEGSRLTVL.

The chain has TRBV9 and TRBJ2-2; 7 positions match TRBD2. Looked up from germline, CDR1 is SGDLS and CDR2 is YYNGEE. The CDR3 has 15 residues. Trimming cost V 5 bases and J 1 base; bases outside gene matches: 5. CDR3 DNA: TGTGCCAGCAGTGCGGGGGAAGTGAACACCGGGGAGCTGTTTTTT. Translating it yields CASSAGEVNTGELFF.

This clone has a handful of counts. This chain links TRBV27 with TRBJ1-6; no reliable D call. This CDR3 spans 15 amino acids. V was cut by 5 bases and J by 6 bases, with 14 bases left in between. In germline, CDR1 is MNHEY, CDR2 SMNVEV (reference sequence). The CDR3 DNA follows: TGTGCCAGCAGTCCTCTAGTATGGCGTAATTCACCCCTCCACTTT. Its translation is CASSPLVWRNSPLHF.

The rearrangement joins TRBV19 to TRBJ2-3, with D maybe TRBD2 (6 bases). Germline-derived CDR1 and CDR2 are LNHDA and SQIVND (reference sequence). This CDR3 contains 13 residues. The V and J ends lost 7 bases and 4 bases respectively, with 12 bases between them. The CDR3 region has the DNA TGTGCCAGTACCCCCGGGACTGCAGATACGCAGTATTTT. Amino acids: CASTPGTADTQYF.

The J gene is TRBJ2-7, the V gene TRBV11-3; the D is unclear. The CDR3 runs 9 residues. V was shortened by 9 bases and J by 3 bases, with 3 bases between the two germline ends. From germline, CDR1 is SGHNT and CDR2 YENEEA. For the CDR3, the DNA is TGTGCCAGGCGCTACGAGCAGTACTTC. Translated, it gives CARRYEQYF.

This clone showed up just once. The chain combines TRBV7-7 with TRBJ2-7; maybe TRBD1 (6 bases). The CDR3 runs to 15 residues. The V end was cut by 5 bases, the J end by 6 bases, with 20 bases between. Germline loops: CDR1 SSHAT, CDR2 FNYEAQ (reference sequence). The CDR3: CASSLTLTGPTEQYF. CDR3 DNA: TGTGCCAGCAGCCTTACGCTGACAGGACCTACCGAGCAGTACTTC.

The chain combines TRBV7-4 with TRBJ1-5; TRBD1 might be the D (6 bases). V lost 10 bases to trimming and J lost 2 bases, with 24 bases between them. This CDR3 region has 17 residues. Germline V gene lookup returns CDR1 SGHVT and CDR2 SQSDAQ. The CDR3 DNA reads as TGTGCCATCTCGCCGACTCGGGACAAAATGGGCAATCAGCCCCAGCATTTT. The encoded protein is CAISPTRDKMGNQPQHF.